The rows below give T cell receptor beta chains drawn from one sample of a study of glioma-infiltrating T cells after dendritic cell vaccination. The table came from immunoSEQ multiplex PCR; TCRdb's copy has only in-frame clones and leaves some out. The data contain almost 90,000 clones, under 85% of them singletons. This specimen was blood, taken after dendritic cell vaccination. The receptor source for this set is a human donor with glioblastoma. CDR3s include the opening cysteine and the closing phenylalanine or tryptophan. Fields, in order: CDR3 protein, V gene, clone size, D gene. A D gene is named only where the DNA matches it firmly. Clone size appears in some rows only: once, few, many, or a class for an expanded clone.

CDR3 protein: CASSANTGEEEQYF
V gene: TRBV6-1
clone size: NA
D gene: NA

CDR3 protein: CASSTNSGGRPGTDTQYF
V gene: TRBV5-6
clone size: NA
D gene: TRBD2

CDR3 protein: CASSSGPAGGRPDTQYF
V gene: TRBV7-3
clone size: once
D gene: TRBD2

CDR3 protein: CASSVRQGTAEAFF
V gene: TRBV18
clone size: NA
D gene: NA

CDR3 protein: CAVSSGGAKDTQYF
V gene: TRBV10-3
clone size: NA
D gene: TRBD2

CDR3 protein: CATSRRGQPSDTEAFF
V gene: TRBV15
clone size: NA
D gene: NA

CDR3 protein: CASSLRGNTEAFF
V gene: TRBV7-2
clone size: once
D gene: NA

CDR3 protein: CASMAGGSQPQHF
V gene: TRBV2
clone size: NA
D gene: TRBD1

CDR3 protein: CASRSTVGEEKLFF
V gene: TRBV19
clone size: NA
D gene: NA

CDR3 protein: CASSDGQLKTQYF
V gene: TRBV9
clone size: NA
D gene: NA

CDR3 protein: CASSPQGRWVEAFF
V gene: TRBV6-5
clone size: NA
D gene: TRBD1

CDR3 protein: CASSWTGGADTQYF
V gene: TRBV5-1
clone size: NA
D gene: TRBD1

CDR3 protein: CATNSLTGGEQYF
V gene: TRBV14
clone size: NA
D gene: TRBD1

CDR3 protein: CASSPRQGRDGYTF
V gene: TRBV6-5
clone size: once
D gene: TRBD1

CDR3 protein: CASSWDSYEQYF
V gene: TRBV7-9
clone size: NA
D gene: TRBD1

CDR3 protein: CATSRPSSRTATYGYTF
V gene: TRBV15
clone size: NA
D gene: NA

CDR3 protein: CSAKSSYEQYF
V gene: TRBV20-1
clone size: NA
D gene: NA

CDR3 protein: CASSVGGNGQPQHF
V gene: TRBV5-6
clone size: NA
D gene: TRBD1

CDR3 protein: CAISEPGGVGTEAFF
V gene: TRBV10-3
clone size: NA
D gene: NA

CDR3 protein: CASSPRTVNTGELFF
V gene: TRBV2
clone size: NA
D gene: NA

CDR3 protein: CAFKFLAGGLYEQYF
V gene: TRBV30
clone size: once
D gene: TRBD2

CDR3 protein: CASSLGSQDYGYTF
V gene: TRBV5-1
clone size: NA
D gene: NA

CDR3 protein: CASSVAGTGDYEQYF
V gene: TRBV5-1
clone size: NA
D gene: TRBD1

CDR3 protein: CASSLVGQGADQYF
V gene: TRBV5-4
clone size: NA
D gene: TRBD1

CDR3 protein: CASSQVPSGAYNEQFF
V gene: TRBV4-1
clone size: NA
D gene: TRBD2

CDR3 protein: CASSDGTGVSYNEQFF
V gene: TRBV7-8
clone size: NA
D gene: TRBD1

CDR3 protein: CASSLAVGGREQYF
V gene: TRBV5-1
clone size: NA
D gene: TRBD1

CDR3 protein: CASSLGDRSRSGYTF
V gene: TRBV5-1
clone size: NA
D gene: TRBD1

CDR3 protein: CASSRGPYNSPLHF
V gene: TRBV2
clone size: NA
D gene: NA

CDR3 protein: CASGLVFSEGGPGELFF
V gene: TRBV12-5
clone size: NA
D gene: TRBD1

CDR3 protein: CASSEGASNLNEKLFF
V gene: TRBV9
clone size: NA
D gene: TRBD1

CDR3 protein: CASSRIQGENTEAFF
V gene: TRBV25-1
clone size: NA
D gene: NA

CDR3 protein: CATRRGGGFDTQYF
V gene: TRBV15
clone size: NA
D gene: NA

CDR3 protein: CASSLEATRPETQYF
V gene: TRBV5-1
clone size: once
D gene: NA

CDR3 protein: CASGLRQGAHNEQFF
V gene: TRBV12-5
clone size: NA
D gene: TRBD1

CDR3 protein: CASSQANRDGTEAFF
V gene: TRBV4-3
clone size: NA
D gene: NA

CDR3 protein: CASSQGPTSLGQYF
V gene: TRBV4-3
clone size: NA
D gene: NA

CDR3 protein: CASSQIQTRQGDSYEQYF
V gene: TRBV4-1
clone size: NA
D gene: TRBD1

CDR3 protein: CAWSRGANGYTF
V gene: TRBV30
clone size: once
D gene: NA

CDR3 protein: CASSDQGYGYTF
V gene: TRBV6-1
clone size: NA
D gene: NA

CDR3 protein: CASQSGNNEQFF
V gene: TRBV6-1
clone size: NA
D gene: NA

CDR3 protein: CASSLNRGRSPLHF
V gene: TRBV7-3
clone size: NA
D gene: NA

CDR3 protein: CASSPSQGTAETQYF
V gene: TRBV9
clone size: few
D gene: NA

CDR3 protein: CSVVLQGSAQPQHF
V gene: TRBV29-1
clone size: NA
D gene: TRBD1

CDR3 protein: CASSHPSGETQYF
V gene: TRBV7-9
clone size: NA
D gene: NA

CDR3 protein: CASSAQGSEEQPQHF
V gene: TRBV6-1
clone size: NA
D gene: NA

CDR3 protein: CASSLAARDSEKLFF
V gene: TRBV7-2
clone size: NA
D gene: TRBD1

CDR3 protein: CASSQVTGAGNTIYF
V gene: TRBV4-2
clone size: NA
D gene: TRBD1